Below are 17 T cell receptor beta chains sequenced from a single sample in a study of OX40 agonist ivuxolimab in advanced cancers. Here immunoSEQ multiplex PCR was the method, and the copy in TCRdb shows in-frame clones only, minus some. The sample has 80,000 to 95,000 clones, about 90% seen once. This material consisted of CD4+ or CD8+ T cells sorted from blood, taken in a trial of the OX40 agonist ivuxolimab. The receptors here all came from an adult with an advanced solid tumor such as melanoma, head and neck, liver or kidney cancer.

V usage is TRBV5-1 and J usage is TRBJ2-4, with 10 bases identical to TRBD1. The V segment lost 1 base and the J segment 0 bases; nucleotides outside the gene matches: 10. Germline V gives CDR1 SGHRS, CDR2 YFSETQ. This CDR3 is 19 amino acids long. Here the CDR3 reads CASSLLGTGVALAKNIQYF. CDR3 bases: TGCGCCAGCAGCTTGCTCGGGACAGGGGTCGCTCTAGCCAAAAACATTCAGTACTTC.

The rearrangement joins TRBV5-1 to TRBJ2-1; a possible D gene is TRBD2 (6 bases). Deletions cut 4 bases from V and 6 bases from J, with 20 bases between. The CDR3 contains 16 residues. Germline lookup yields CDR1 SGHRS and CDR2 YFSETQ. The CDR3 protein is CASSGSGLSPGNEQFF. The CDR3 bases are TGCGCCAGCAGCGGGTCGGGACTCTCCCCGGGCAATGAGCAGTTCTTC. Looking up the rest from reference TRBV5-1 and TRBJ2-1 gives the full variable domain: KAGVTQTPRYLIKTRGQQVTLSCSPISGHRSVSWYQQTPGQGLQFLFEYFSETQRNKGNFPGRFSGRQFSNSRSEMNVSTLELGDSALYLCASSGSGLSPGNEQFFGPGTRLTVL.

The chain joins TRBV18 to TRBJ1-1, with D unclear. Germline lookup yields CDR1 KGHSH and CDR2 LQKENI. Trimming cost V 3 bases and J 1 base, with 12 bases left between them. This CDR3 region has 15 residues. The CDR3 loop is CASSPPYGSNTEAFF. The CDR3, as DNA: TGTGCCAGCTCACCTCCCTATGGGTCGAACACTGAAGCTTTCTTT.

This chain uses TRBV18 with TRBJ2-1; D unresolved. Germline CDR1 KGHSH, CDR2 LQKENI. The CDR3 loop spans 14 amino acids. The V end lost 2 bases, the J end lost 0 bases, and 5 bases lay between the germline ends. In nucleotides, the CDR3 is TGTGCCAGCTCACCAGATAGCTCCTACAATGAGCAGTTCTTC. It translates to CASSPDSSYNEQFF. Full variable domain (rest looked up from reference TRBV18 and TRBJ2-1): NAGVMQNPRHLVRRRGQEARLRCSPMKGHSHVYWYRQLPEEGLKFMVYLQKENIIDESGMPKERFSAEFPKEGPSILRIQQVVRGDSAAYFCASSPDSSYNEQFFGPGTRLTVL.

The chain links TRBV27 to TRBJ2-2, with TRBD1 matching over 8 bases. Germline V gene lookup returns CDR1 MNHEY and CDR2 SMNVEV (reference sequence). V dropped 2 bases and J dropped 3; count of bases not matched to a gene: 14. The CDR3 runs 19 residues. In nucleotides, the CDR3 is TGTGCCAGCAGTTTAATCTGGGCAGGGGGCAAGGTTGACACCGGGGAGCTGTTTTTT. Its protein is CASSLIWAGGKVDTGELFF.

The rearrangement links TRBV7-6 to TRBJ2-1; 11 bases match TRBD2. Germline trimming cut 7 bases from V and 0 bases from J; bases unmatched to any gene: 11. Germline loops: CDR1 SGHVS, CDR2 FNYEAQ. The CDR3 loop spans 18 amino acids. The CDR3: CASTLLAGEGSSYNEQFF. The CDR3 DNA follows: TGTGCCAGCACCCTACTAGCGGGAGAGGGGAGCTCCTACAATGAGCAGTTCTTC. The entire variable domain, with the rest obtained from reference TRBV7-6 and TRBJ2-1, is as follows: GAGVSQSPRYKVTKRGQDVALRCDPISGHVSLYWYRQALGQGPEFLTYFNYEAQQDKSGLPNDRFSAERPEGSISTLTIQRTEQRDSAMYRCASTLLAGEGSSYNEQFFGPGTRLTVL.

The chain carries TRBV2 and TRBJ1-2; D not resolved. The germline CDR1 and CDR2 sequences are SNHLY and FYNNEI. The CDR3 runs to 14 residues. Between the trimmed V and J ends, which lost 1 base and 5 bases, there was a span of 11 bases. The CDR3 coding sequence is TGTGCCAGCAGTGAAGTTGAGAGCCGATATGGCTACACCTTC. Residues: CASSEVESRYGYTF.

The chain joins TRBV28 to TRBJ2-7; weak D call: TRBD1 (6 bases). CDR1 and CDR2 (germline): MDHEN, SYDVKM. V shed 6 bases and J shed 3 bases, with 9 bases lying between them. The CDR3 extends over 12 amino acids. CDR3: CASSRDIYEQYF. Written as DNA, the CDR3 is TGTGCCAGCAGCCGGGACATCTACGAGCAGTACTTC. The complete variable domain, with remaining parts taken from reference TRBV28 and TRBJ2-7, reads DVKVTQSSRYLVKRTGEKVFLECVQDMDHENMFWYRQDPGLGLRLIYFSYDVKMKEKGDIPEGYSVSREKKERFSLILESASTNQTSMYLCASSRDIYEQYFGPGTRLTVT.

For this clone: Distinct nucleotide sequences in the sample also encode this CDR3. The rearrangement uses TRBV6-6 and TRBJ1-1, with unresolved D. CDR3 length equals 13 residues. Trimming took off 2 bases at V and 1 base at J, with 5 bases between the two ends. The V gene's germline CDR1 is MNHNY and CDR2 SVGAGI (reference sequence). The CDR3 loop reads CASSYNRNTEAFF. The CDR3 nucleotides are TGTGCCAGCAGTTACAACAGGAACACTGAAGCTTTCTTT.

The V call is TRBV19, the J call TRBJ1-2; 9 positions agree with TRBD1. Germline V gene data show CDR1 as LNHDA and CDR2 as SQIVND (reference sequence). The CDR3 has 14 amino acids. V was clipped by 6 bases and J by 3 bases; unmatched bases: 5. CDR3 residues: CASRKQGADYGYTF. In nucleotides, the CDR3 is TGTGCCAGTAGGAAACAGGGGGCTGACTATGGCTACACCTTC.

The rearrangement uses TRBV9 and TRBJ2-3; 13 positions agree with TRBD2. Trimming removed 4 bases from V and 7 bases from J; junction bases left unmatched: 9. This CDR3 spans 16 amino acids. Germline V CDR1 and CDR2: SGDLS, YYNGEE. CDR3 residues: CASSSKLAGGMYTQYF. Here the CDR3 DNA reads TGTGCCAGCAGCAGCAAACTAGCGGGAGGGATGTATACGCAGTATTTT. The variable domain in full, completed from reference TRBV9 and TRBJ2-3, reads DSGVTQTPKHLITATGQRVTLRCSPRSGDLSVYWYQQSLDQGLQFLIQYYNGEERAKGNILERFSAQQFPDLHSELNLSSLELGDSALYFCASSSKLAGGMYTQYFGPGTRLTVL.

This chain connects TRBV27 to TRBJ1-1; D unclear. The CDR3 covers 13 residues. CDR1 MNHEY and CDR2 SMNVEV come from the germline V gene (reference sequence). The V end was cut by 5 bases, the J end by 0 bases, with 7 bases between. CDR3: CASSRLVNTEAFF. In DNA, the CDR3 is TGTGCCAGCAGTCGGTTAGTGAACACTGAAGCTTTCTTT.

V gene TRBV27 combines with J gene TRBJ2-5; 9 positions agree with TRBD2. J lost 5 bases, V lost 2 bases, and 12 bases had no gene match. Per germline, CDR1 MNHEY and CDR2 SMNVEV (reference sequence). CDR3 size: 17 residues. The CDR3 bases are TGTGCCAGCAGTTTACTAGCTAGCGGGGTCTTCGGGGAGACCCAGTACTTC. It specifies CASSLLASGVFGETQYF.

The rearrangement links TRBV25-1 to TRBJ1-2; a possible D gene is TRBD1 (6 bases). The CDR3 extends over 15 amino acids. The germline gives CDR1 MGHDK, CDR2 SYGVNS. CDR3 residues: CAAALSDSSNYGYTF. The CDR3 bases are TGTGCAGCAGCACTATCGGACAGTTCTAACTATGGCTACACCTTC.

CDR3 residues: CASSQALLGWASYNEQFF. The CDR3 bases are TGCGCCAGCAGCCAAGCCCTCCTAGGATGGGCCTCCTACAATGAGCAGTTCTTC. The chain couples TRBV4-1 to TRBJ2-1; the D is unclear. CDR1 is MGHRA, CDR2 YSYEKL, per germline. Trimming took off 1 base at V and 0 bases at J, with 16 bases between the two ends. The CDR3 loop spans 18 amino acids.

This rearrangement joins TRBV6-6 to TRBJ1-4; 8 nucleotides line up with TRBD1. V shed 2 bases and J 4 bases; nucleotides not matched to a gene: 6. This CDR3 is built from 16 residues. Germline values: CDR1 MNHNY, CDR2 SVGAGI (reference sequence). CDR3 sequence reads: CASSYLDRGDNEKLFF. The CDR3 DNA sequence: TGTGCCAGCAGTTACCTTGACAGGGGCGATAATGAAAAACTGTTTTTT.

This chain links TRBV14 with TRBJ2-1; TRBD2 matches 7 bases. The CDR3 is made up of 15 amino acids. Germline CDR1 SGHDN, CDR2 FVKESK. Unmatched junction bases numbered 10, after V lost 3 bases and J lost 8 bases. CDR3 in amino acids: CASSHSRGSFHEQFF. CDR3 sequence (DNA): TGTGCCAGCAGCCATTCCCGCGGGAGCTTCCATGAGCAGTTCTTC.